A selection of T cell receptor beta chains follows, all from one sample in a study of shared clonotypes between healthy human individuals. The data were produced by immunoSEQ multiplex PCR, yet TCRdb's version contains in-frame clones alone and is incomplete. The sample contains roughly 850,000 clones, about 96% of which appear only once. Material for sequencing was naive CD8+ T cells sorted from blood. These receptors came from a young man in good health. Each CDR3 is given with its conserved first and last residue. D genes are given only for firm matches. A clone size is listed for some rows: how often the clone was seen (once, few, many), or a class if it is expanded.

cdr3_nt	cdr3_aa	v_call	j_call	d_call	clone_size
TGTGCCAGCAGTACGACAGATCGAAACTATGGCTACACCTTC	CASSTTDRNYGYTF	TRBV7-2	TRBJ1-2	NA	NA
TGCGCCAGCAGCGTCAGGACAGGGACCTACGAGCAGTACTTC	CASSVRTGTYEQYF	TRBV5-1	TRBJ2-7	TRBD1	NA
TGTGCCAGCAGTTTAGTGGGAGGAAGCAATGAGCAGTTCTTC	CASSLVGGSNEQFF	TRBV27	TRBJ2-1	NA	NA
TGTGCCAGTACCCCTGGACAGGCCCCCAATCAGCCCCAGCATTTT	CASTPGQAPNQPQHF	TRBV19	TRBJ1-5	TRBD1	NA
TGTGCCAGCAGTGAATTGGGCGGGAGGGCCGGAGAGACCCAGTACTTC	CASSELGGRAGETQYF	TRBV2	TRBJ2-5	TRBD2	NA
TGCAGCGTTGAAGATCTGCAGGGGGCGAACACCGGGGAGCTGTTTTTT	CSVEDLQGANTGELFF	TRBV29-1	TRBJ2-2	TRBD1	NA
TGTGCCAGCAATAATCCCCTCGCGGAGCAGGGGTCAAGGTACGAGCAGTACTTC	CASNNPLAEQGSRYEQYF	TRBV7-2	TRBJ2-7	NA	NA
TGCGCCAGCAGCCTCGGACGGGACAAAACCGATGAGCAGTTCTTC	CASSLGRDKTDEQFF	TRBV4-1	TRBJ2-1	NA	NA
TGTGCCAGTCTGATAGCGGGAGGTGAGCAGTACTTC	CASLIAGGEQYF	TRBV5-6	TRBJ2-7	TRBD2	NA
TGTGCCAGCAGCTTACTCGAGATTGGGGGAGCAGATACGCAGTATTTT	CASSLLEIGGADTQYF	TRBV7-6	TRBJ2-3	NA	NA
TGCGCCAGCAGCCAAGGGCAGGGGCACGATGAGCAGTTCTTC	CASSQGQGHDEQFF	TRBV4-1	TRBJ2-1	NA	NA
TGTGCCAGCAGTTTGGACAGGGGAGGTGGGGAGCTGTTTTTT	CASSLDRGGGELFF	TRBV6-6	TRBJ2-2	TRBD1	NA
TGTGCCAGCAGCGCCGGACTAGCGGGAGTTGGAGATACGCAGTATTTT	CASSAGLAGVGDTQYF	TRBV5-6	TRBJ2-3	TRBD2	once
TGTGCCAGCAGCTTGGCGTCAGGGCCTATGGACTTC	CASSLASGPMDF	TRBV5-4	TRBJ2-7	NA	NA
TGTGCCAGCAGCCCTAGCGGGAGAGGGTCCTACAATGAGCAGTTCTTC	CASSPSGRGSYNEQFF	TRBV7-9	TRBJ2-1	TRBD2	NA
TGCGCCAGCAGCCAAGATTTAGCGGGAGGTCCTAGCACAGATACGCAGTATTTT	CASSQDLAGGPSTDTQYF	TRBV4-3	TRBJ2-3	TRBD2	NA
TGTGCCAGCTCACCGGGGGGCACAGATACGCAGTATTTT	CASSPGGTDTQYF	TRBV18	TRBJ2-3	NA	NA
TGTGCCAGCAGTCCCGGACTAGCGGGACTGCTCTACGAGCAGTACTTC	CASSPGLAGLLYEQYF	TRBV27	TRBJ2-7	TRBD2	NA
TGCGCCAGCAGACCCATTACTAGCGGGACCGGTAATGAGCAGTTCTTC	CASRPITSGTGNEQFF	TRBV4-1	TRBJ2-1	TRBD2	NA
TGTGCCAGCAGCTTAGGGCAGCCGGGGTCCGAGCAGTACTTC	CASSLGQPGSEQYF	TRBV7-2	TRBJ2-7	NA	NA
TGTGCCAGCTCACCACTCCGGGAGTATAAGAATGAGCAGTTCTTC	CASSPLREYKNEQFF	TRBV18	TRBJ2-1	NA	NA
TGTGCCAGCAGTTTTAGCGCCGAGGCCTACGAGCAGTACTTC	CASSFSAEAYEQYF	TRBV27	TRBJ2-7	NA	NA
TGTGCCAGCAGCACAGAGTGGACAGTCGGTCTAGGTAACAATGAGCAGTTCTTC	CASSTEWTVGLGNNEQFF	TRBV7-9	TRBJ2-1	NA	NA
TGTGCCAGCAGCTCCCCGGACAGGGAGGGCGAAAAACTGTTTTTT	CASSSPDREGEKLFF	TRBV11-2	TRBJ1-4	TRBD1	NA
TGTGCCAGCAGCTTAAGCTTGCCCTACGAGCAGTACTTC	CASSLSLPYEQYF	TRBV7-2	TRBJ2-7	NA	NA
TGTGCCAGCAGACCATCATTCGCGGGGGTGGCCAAAAACATTCAGTACTTC	CASRPSFAGVAKNIQYF	TRBV28	TRBJ2-4	TRBD2	once
TGTGCCAGCAGCTTAGTACTCAGGGGAAGAAACGAGCAGTACTTC	CASSLVLRGRNEQYF	TRBV7-9	TRBJ2-7	NA	NA
TGTGCCAGCAGCGTCGAGCCAGGGTCTGGGGCCAACGTCCTGACTTTC	CASSVEPGSGANVLTF	TRBV9	TRBJ2-6	NA	NA
TGTGCCAGCACCCACCTCGGCGAGCAGTACTTC	CASTHLGEQYF	TRBV27	TRBJ2-7	NA	once
TGCGCCAGCAGCCAAGTACTCTCGGGACTAGTGGGGGAGCAGTACTTC	CASSQVLSGLVGEQYF	TRBV4-3	TRBJ2-7	TRBD2	NA
TGTGCCAGCAGCGTACTTAGCACAGATACGCAGTATTTT	CASSVLSTDTQYF	TRBV9	TRBJ2-3	NA	NA
TGTGCCATCAGTGATACGGTCCGCGGCGGTGGCTACACCTTC	CAISDTVRGGGYTF	TRBV10-3	TRBJ1-2	NA	NA
TGTGCCAGCAGTTTTACAGGGACCCCCCCTGAAGCTTTCTTT	CASSFTGTPPEAFF	TRBV6-1	TRBJ1-1	NA	NA
TGTGCCAGTAGTAGTCAGGACTTTGAGACCCAGTACTTC	CASSSQDFETQYF	TRBV19	TRBJ2-5	NA	NA
TGCGCCAGCAGCCAAACAGGGTCGGACACTGAAGCTTTCTTT	CASSQTGSDTEAFF	TRBV4-1	TRBJ1-1	NA	NA
TGTGCCAGCAGTCCGCCCGGGATTCAGTACTTC	CASSPPGIQYF	TRBV6-4	TRBJ2-4	NA	NA
TGTGCCAGCAGTGGGTGGACAGGGGCCCCTAACTATGGCTACACCTTC	CASSGWTGAPNYGYTF	TRBV6-1	TRBJ1-2	TRBD1	NA
TGTGCCAGTAGTGTTCAGGGGTTGGGGGCCTACAATGAGCAGTTCTTC	CASSVQGLGAYNEQFF	TRBV19	TRBJ2-1	NA	NA
TGCGCCAGCAGCTACAGGACAGGTACCGGGGAGCTGTTTTTT	CASSYRTGTGELFF	TRBV5-1	TRBJ2-2	TRBD1	NA
TGTGCCAGCCCGGGACAGGGATCCCACGAGCAGTACTTC	CASPGQGSHEQYF	TRBV19	TRBJ2-7	TRBD1	NA
TGTGCCAGCAGCTCATCGAGGGGTGAGCAGTTCTTC	CASSSSRGEQFF	TRBV5-6	TRBJ2-1	NA	NA
TGTGCCAGCAGTCTTCGGGACCCCTACGAGCAGTACTTC	CASSLRDPYEQYF	TRBV27	TRBJ2-7	NA	NA
TGTGCCAGCAGCATCCGACAGGGTGGGTACGAGCAGTACTTC	CASSIRQGGYEQYF	TRBV9	TRBJ2-7	TRBD1	NA
TGTGCCAGCAGCTTAGCAAGGCAGGCCCGCCAAGAGACCCAGTACTTC	CASSLARQARQETQYF	TRBV13	TRBJ2-5	NA	once
TGTGCCAGCTCCTCTTTTTCCGACAGGGACCCCTACGAGCAGTACTTC	CASSSFSDRDPYEQYF	TRBV27	TRBJ2-7	TRBD1	NA
TGCGCCAGCAGCCAAGATTGGGGGGGAAATCAGCCCCAGCATTTT	CASSQDWGGNQPQHF	TRBV4-3	TRBJ1-5	NA	NA
TGCGCCAGCAGCCAAGATCGGGTTGGAGGTTACTCTGGAAACACCATATATTTT	CASSQDRVGGYSGNTIYF	TRBV4-3	TRBJ1-3	NA	NA
TGTGCCAGCCAAAGCGGGATTAACTACAATGAGCAGTTCTTC	CASQSGINYNEQFF	TRBV5-6	TRBJ2-1	TRBD2	NA
TGTGCCAGCAGTGGAGGGGTAGAAGAAAAACTGTTTTTT	CASSGGVEEKLFF	TRBV7-9	TRBJ1-4	NA	NA
TGTGCCAGCAGCTGGGGGACAGGGCATCAGCCCCAGCATTTT	CASSWGTGHQPQHF	TRBV5-8	TRBJ1-5	TRBD1	NA
TGCAGCGTTGTTTATAGCGGGAGTTACGAGCAGTACTTC	CSVVYSGSYEQYF	TRBV29-1	TRBJ2-7	TRBD2	NA
TGTGCCAGCAGTTTACGCCAGACAATGAACACTGAAGCTTTCTTT	CASSLRQTMNTEAFF	TRBV28	TRBJ1-1	NA	NA